One sample yielded the 11 T cell receptor beta chains listed below, sequenced in a study of blood T cell repertoires in COVID-19. Assay used: immunoSEQ multiplex PCR; TCRdb lists only in-frame clones, some missing. The sample includes approximately 280,000 clones, around 89% of them seen just once. Sequencing was done on a sample of PBMCs or T cells enriched from blood (not recorded which). The receptor source for this set is a woman younger than 35 with acute COVID-19.

V gene TRBV7-2 combines with J gene TRBJ2-2; D might be TRBD1 (6 bases). Between the trimmed V and J ends, which lost 4 bases and 4 bases, there was a span of 10 bases. The CDR3 is 14 amino acids. Germline assignment: CDR1 SGHTA and CDR2 FQGNSA. The CDR3 loop is CASSSGHLTGELFF. The CDR3 nucleotides read TGTGCCAGCAGCTCGGGACACCTCACCGGGGAGCTGTTTTTT.

V gene TRBV5-8 combines with J gene TRBJ1-5; tentatively, D is TRBD1 (5 bases). V was clipped by 1 base and J by 4 bases, with 12 bases between them. From germline, CDR1 is SGHTS and CDR2 YDEGEE. This CDR3 has 15 amino acids. As DNA, the CDR3 is TGTGCCAGCAGCTTGAGGGGATATATGAATCAGCCCCAGCATTTT. It translates to CASSLRGYMNQPQHF.

V is TRBV5-1 and J is TRBJ1-5; D is uncertain. Looked up from germline, CDR1 is SGHRS and CDR2 is YFSETQ. The CDR3 is 15 amino acids. V shed 0 bases and J shed 6 bases, with 13 bases lying between them. The CDR3 protein is CASSLAGSSGQPQHF. The CDR3 coding sequence is TGCGCCAGCAGCTTGGCGGGGTCTAGCGGTCAGCCCCAGCATTTT.

The rearrangement joins TRBV7-2 to TRBJ1-1, with D possibly being TRBD1 (5 bases). CDR3 size: 15 residues. In germline, CDR1 is SGHTA, CDR2 FQGNSA. Between the trimmed V and J ends, which lost 8 bases and 4 bases, there was a span of 20 bases. For the CDR3, the DNA is TGTGCCAGCTCAGATGGGGCGGGACTCCTCACTGAAGCTTTCTTT. Its translation: CASSDGAGLLTEAFF.

This chain's CDR3 is CASSIAAEANEKLFF. The DNA of the CDR3 is TGTGCCAGTAGTATCGCGGCGGAGGCTAATGAAAAACTGTTTTTT. The V call is TRBV19, the J call TRBJ1-4; D ambiguous. The CDR3 is made up of 15 amino acids. Trimming took 3 bases from V and 3 from J, leaving 11 bases between them. Germline CDR1 LNHDA, CDR2 SQIVND (reference sequence).

This clone was seen a handful of times. The chain couples TRBV11-2 to TRBJ2-1; D possibly corresponds to TRBD2 (5 bases). This CDR3 comprises 15 residues. The germline V and J ends were trimmed by 7 bases and 3 bases, with 16 bases remaining between them. Germline V gene lookup returns CDR1 SGHAT and CDR2 FQNNGV. CDR3 sequence reads: CASTLRREYYNEQFF. The CDR3 region has the DNA TGTGCCAGCACCCTTCGTCGGGAATACTACAATGAGCAGTTCTTC.

This chain joins TRBV3-1 (or the pseudogene TRBV3-2) and TRBJ1-5; unclear D gene. V was clipped by 0 bases and J by 7 bases, with 7 bases between them. The germline gives CDR1 LGHDT, CDR2 YNNKEL (reference sequence). The CDR3 runs to 13 residues. The chain's CDR3 is CASSQDGQQPQHF. CDR3 nucleotide sequence: TGTGCCAGCAGCCAAGATGGGCAGCAGCCCCAGCATTTT.

This clone appeared once. V is TRBV7-8 and J is TRBJ1-1, with 7 bases that match TRBD1. Losses at the gene ends were 5 bases for V and 1 base for J; bases not matched to a gene: 7. The CDR3 covers 15 residues. Germline values: CDR1 SGHVS, CDR2 FQNEAQ. The CDR3 sequence is CASSPGTASNTEAFF. In DNA, the CDR3 is TGTGCCAGCAGCCCGGGGACAGCCTCGAACACTGAAGCTTTCTTT.

In the case of this clone: Other DNA sequences of this sample code for an identical CDR3. This chain connects TRBV28 to TRBJ2-2, with D hard to call. Germline loops: CDR1 MDHEN, CDR2 SYDVKM. V lost 1 base and J 4 bases, leaving 7 bases between the germline ends. This CDR3 region has 14 residues. The chain's CDR3 is CASSLSGGTGELFF. The DNA for the CDR3 is TGTGCCAGCAGTTTATCCGGCGGCACCGGGGAGCTGTTTTTT.

The rearrangement links TRBV9 to TRBJ2-3, with unresolved D. Germline V CDR1 and CDR2: SGDLS, YYNGEE. The CDR3 length is 13 residues. V was trimmed by 4 bases and J by 5 bases, leaving 11 bases between them. CDR3 sequence: CASSPQSLDTQYF. CDR3 sequence (DNA): TGTGCCAGCAGCCCCCAGTCCTTAGATACGCAGTATTTT.

V usage is TRBV14 and J usage is TRBJ1-4; D unresolved. This CDR3 is 13 amino acids long. The V gene lost 8 bases and the J gene lost 0 bases, with 7 bases spanning the gap. The germline CDR1 and CDR2 sequences are SGHDN and FVKESK. The CDR3 DNA reads TGTGCCAGCGGTTCTACAACTAATGAAAAACTGTTTTTT. Its protein is CASGSTTNEKLFF.